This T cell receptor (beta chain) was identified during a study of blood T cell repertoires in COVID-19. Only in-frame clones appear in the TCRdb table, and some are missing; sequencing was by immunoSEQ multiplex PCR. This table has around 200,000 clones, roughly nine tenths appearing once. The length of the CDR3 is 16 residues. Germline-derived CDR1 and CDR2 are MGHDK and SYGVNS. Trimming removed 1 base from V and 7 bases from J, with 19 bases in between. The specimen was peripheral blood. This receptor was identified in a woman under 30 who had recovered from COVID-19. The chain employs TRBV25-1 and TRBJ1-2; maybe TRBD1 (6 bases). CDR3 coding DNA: TGTGCCAGCAGTGAATGGGGGGGGCTTCCCGGCAGTGGCTACACCTTC. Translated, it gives CASSEWGGLPGSGYTF.